A selection of T cell receptor beta chains follows, all from one sample in a study of blood T cell repertoires in COVID-19. The data were produced by immunoSEQ multiplex PCR, yet TCRdb's version contains in-frame clones alone and is incomplete. The data contain some 250,000 clones, around 89% of them seen just once; the ten biggest clones take up roughly 10%. Sequenced: PBMCs or T cells enriched from blood (not recorded which). The receptor set was obtained from a man aged 40-50 years who had recovered from COVID-19. Both conserved end residues are part of each CDR3. A D gene is named only where the DNA matches it firmly. A row's size may be missing; if present it is once, few, many or a size class.

>TRBJ1-1|TRBV11-2|NA|NA|16
TGTGCCAGCAGCAACCCCCAGAGCGGCGAGGGCACTGAAGCTTTCTTT
CASSNPQSGEGTEAFF
>TRBJ2-7|TRBV6-1|TRBD2|NA|15
TGTGCCAGCAGTGAAATCGGGGGGGCGGCCTACGAGCAGTACTTC
CASSEIGGAAYEQYF
>TRBJ1-1|TRBV3-1/TRBV3-2|TRBD1|NA|18
TGTGCCAGCAGTCAAAGACGCGTCATGACAGGGAAGCTATTTGAAGCTTTCTTT
CASSQRRVMTGKLFEAFF
>TRBJ2-1|TRBV5-1|TRBD1|NA|15
TGCGCCAGCAGCGGCGGAGACAGGGGGTTTGATGAGCAGTTCTTC
CASSGGDRGFDEQFF
>TRBJ2-7|TRBV4-3|TRBD1|NA|13
TGCGCCAGCAGCCCCGGACAGGGTGTTGAGCAGTACTTC
CASSPGQGVEQYF
>TRBJ2-5|TRBV6-5|TRBD2|NA|16
TGTGCCAGCAGTTACTCGAGTAGCGGGAGGGCGGAGACCCAGTACTTC
CASSYSSSGRAETQYF
>TRBJ1-6|TRBV10-2|TRBD1|NA|18
TGCGCCAGCAGTGAGTCGAGAGGGGGCGCGGCCCTATACTCACCCCTCCACTTT
CASSESRGGAALYSPLHF
>TRBJ2-3|TRBV27|TRBD2|once|21
TGTGCCAGCAGTTTGAACGGCGTAGGACTAGCGGGAGGTGAGAGCACAGATACGCAGTATTTT
CASSLNGVGLAGGESTDTQYF
>TRBJ1-5|TRBV7-9|TRBD1|once|18
TGTGCCAGCAGCTTAGCAAAGTTAGGACAGGGCGCCAATCAGCCCCAGCATTTT
CASSLAKLGQGANQPQHF
>TRBJ1-2|TRBV27|NA|NA|14
TGTGCCAGCAGTCGGACAGAGCTTAACTATGGCTACACCTTC
CASSRTELNYGYTF
>TRBJ1-1|TRBV11-2|TRBD1|NA|16
TGTGCCAGCAGCTTAGAGTGGGGACAGAAGAACACTGAAGCTTTCTTT
CASSLEWGQKNTEAFF
>TRBJ2-5|TRBV11-3|NA|NA|13
TGTGCCAGCAGCTTCCAGGGTAAAGAGACCCAGTACTTC
CASSFQGKETQYF
>TRBJ2-7|TRBV4-2|NA|NA|14
TGTGCCAGCAGCCCCCTAGGACAGATCTACGAGCAGTACTTC
CASSPLGQIYEQYF
>TRBJ1-6|TRBV6-5|NA|NA|14
TGTGCCAGCATGCCGGGGGGGGCTTCGCCACCCCTCCACTTT
CASMPGGASPPLHF
>TRBJ1-2|TRBV9|NA|NA|17
TGTGCCAGCAGCGTAGGAGGGGGAAGCTCTCCTAACTATGGCTACACCTTC
CASSVGGGSSPNYGYTF
>TRBJ1-2|TRBV6-1|TRBD1|NA|16
TGTGCCAGCAGTGAAGGGGGGACAGGGACGATCTATGGCTACACCTTC
CASSEGGTGTIYGYTF
>TRBJ2-3|TRBV19|TRBD2|NA|15
TGTGCCAGTAGTATCGCGGGAGGGGGCACAGATACGCAGTATTTT
CASSIAGGGTDTQYF
>TRBJ1-4|TRBV9|NA|NA|14
TGTGCCAGCAGCGTAGAAGGGGTCGGAGAAAAACTGTTTTTT
CASSVEGVGEKLFF
>TRBJ1-2|TRBV5-1|TRBD1|NA|16
TGCGCCAGCAGCTTGGCCCCCGGGACAGGGCAACATGGCTACACCTTC
CASSLAPGTGQHGYTF
>TRBJ2-3|TRBV5-4|TRBD2|NA|14
TGTGCCAGCAGCTTTGTGCGGGGGGGAGATACGCAGTATTTT
CASSFVRGGDTQYF
>TRBJ2-7|TRBV7-2|TRBD2|NA|16
TGTGCCAGCAGCTTAGACGGGGCTAGCGGGGCCTACGAGCAGTACTTC
CASSLDGASGAYEQYF
>TRBJ1-5|TRBV28|NA|NA|15
TGTGCCAGCAGTTTGGCGCACAGGGCCGGTCAGCCCCAGCATTTT
CASSLAHRAGQPQHF
>TRBJ1-1|TRBV3-1/TRBV3-2|NA|NA|12
TGTGCCAGCAGCCAAGGGAGTTTGCGAGCTTTCTTT
CASSQGSLRAFF
>TRBJ2-1|TRBV10-1|TRBD1|once|15
TGCGCCAGCAACATGGGACAGCAGAAGTTCAATGAGCAGTTCTTC
CASNMGQQKFNEQFF
>TRBJ2-7|TRBV4-1|NA|NA|15
TGCGCCAGCAGCCAAGCTCCTAGCTGGTCCTACGAGCAGTACTTC
CASSQAPSWSYEQYF
>TRBJ1-5|TRBV2|TRBD1|once|15
TGTGCCAGCAGTAACAGGGGGCTGAGCAATCAGCCCCAGCATTTT
CASSNRGLSNQPQHF
>TRBJ1-1|TRBV7-6|TRBD1|NA|14
TGTGCCAGCAGCCGGGACAGGGGTCAAACTGAAGCTTTCTTT
CASSRDRGQTEAFF
>TRBJ1-4|TRBV4-1|NA|NA|19
TGCGCCAGCAGCCGCGGGGAGGGGGGAGGTGCGCGTTCAGGGGAAAAACTGTTTTTT
CASSRGEGGGARSGEKLFF
>TRBJ2-5|TRBV6-1|TRBD2|few|16
TGTGCCAGCAGTGAAGTAAGCGGGGGTGGACTAGAGACCCAGTACTTC
CASSEVSGGGLETQYF
>TRBJ1-3|TRBV6-2/TRBV6-3|NA|NA|20
TGTGCCAGCAGCCGTTATACCCTCTTTGGGAGTGGAATCTCTGGAAACACCATATATTTT
CASSRYTLFGSGISGNTIYF
>TRBJ2-2|TRBV7-9|NA|NA|15
TGTGCCAGCAGCCTCGACAGAAGGAACACCGGGGAGCTGTTTTTT
CASSLDRRNTGELFF
>TRBJ1-2|TRBV2|NA|many|12
TGTGCCAGCAGCCGGGGAAACTATGGCTACACCTTC
CASSRGNYGYTF
>TRBJ2-2|TRBV19|TRBD1|many|13
TGTGCCAGTAGTAACAGGGGGACCGGGGAGCTGTTTTTT
CASSNRGTGELFF
>TRBJ2-5|TRBV28|TRBD2|NA|15
TGTGCCAGCAGTTGGCGGGAGGGCCCTCTGGAGACCCAGTACTTC
CASSWREGPLETQYF
>TRBJ2-7|TRBV6-1|NA|NA|15
TGTGCCAGCAGTGAAATCTATTTAAGTGGCTACGAGCAGTACTTC
CASSEIYLSGYEQYF
>TRBJ2-2|TRBV9|NA|NA|17
TGTGCCAGCAGCGTCCTCCCGGGTTTATCGGGGACCGGGGAGCTGTTTTTT
CASSVLPGLSGTGELFF
>TRBJ2-1|TRBV24-1|TRBD1|NA|12
TGTGCCACCAGGGGACAGGGCGATGAGCAGTTCTTC
CATRGQGDEQFF
>TRBJ2-1|TRBV7-9|NA|once|15
TGTGCCAGCAGCTTAGTGGCGGGTGGCTACAATGAGCAGTTCTTC
CASSLVAGGYNEQFF
>TRBJ2-2|TRBV18|NA|NA|13
TGTGCCAGCTCACCAGGGGCGACCGGGGAGCTGTTTTTT
CASSPGATGELFF
>TRBJ1-2|TRBV15|NA|once|15
TGTGCCACCAGCAGGGAAGGACCAGGGAGGGATGGCTACACCTTC
CATSREGPGRDGYTF
>TRBJ2-5|TRBV6-6|NA|NA|14
TGTGCCAGCAGTTACGGAATCCCGGGGGAGACCCAGTACTTC
CASSYGIPGETQYF
>TRBJ2-3|TRBV28|TRBD2|once|16
TGTGCCAGCAGTTTACCTAGCGGGACCGTTATCGATACGCAGTATTTT
CASSLPSGTVIDTQYF
>TRBJ2-3|TRBV9|TRBD1|NA|14
TGTGCCAGCACACGGACAGGGGGAGTAGATACGCAGTATTTT
CASTRTGGVDTQYF
>TRBJ2-7|TRBV5-5|TRBD1|NA|16
TGTGCCAGCAGCTTACCCCCCGGGACAGGGACTGGGGAGCAGTACTTC
CASSLPPGTGTGEQYF
>TRBJ1-1|TRBV6-5|TRBD1|NA|14
TGTGCCAGCCTGGGACAGGGGGCGATCACTGAAGCTTTCTTT
CASLGQGAITEAFF
>TRBJ1-1|TRBV3-1/TRBV3-2|NA|many|15
TGTGCCAGCAGCCTACTCCCCGGCCTGGGCCCCGAAGCTTTCTTT
CASSLLPGLGPEAFF
>TRBJ2-7|TRBV6-5|TRBD1|NA|13
TGTGCCAGCATGACAGGGATGTCCTACGAGCAGTACTTC
CASMTGMSYEQYF
>TRBJ2-3|TRBV19|TRBD2|NA|18
TGTGCCAGTAGTATCGCCGGGACTAGCGGGGGGGCCTCGGATACGCAGTATTTT
CASSIAGTSGGASDTQYF
>TRBJ1-5|TRBV6-5|TRBD1|NA|14
TGTGCCAGCAGTTTCGGACAGGGGAGTCAGCCCCAGCATTTT
CASSFGQGSQPQHF
>TRBJ2-2|TRBV11-1|NA|NA|16
TGTGCCAGCAGCTTAGCCGCAGGGGCAGTGGCCGGGGAGCTGTTTTTT
CASSLAAGAVAGELFF